The 14 T cell receptor beta chains below were found in one sample sequenced in a study of blood T cell repertoires in COVID-19. The assay was immunoSEQ multiplex PCR, and TCRdb's table has in-frame clones only and misses some. The table has some 130,000 clones, 85% to 90% seen once. Sequenced material: peripheral blood. These receptors were taken from a man aged 45-65 years with active COVID-19.

This chain uses TRBV6-5 with TRBJ2-1, with 13 bases identical to TRBD2. Trimming cost V 6 bases and J 9 bases; bases outside gene matches: 8. Germline CDR1 MNHEY, CDR2 SVGAGI. The CDR3 spans 15 residues. The CDR3 coding sequence is TGTGCCAGCAGCGGACTAGCGGGGGAGTTAAGTGAGCAGTTCTTC. Translation gives CASSGLAGELSEQFF.

The chain employs TRBV14 and TRBJ2-1; possible D gene TRBD2, 5 bases. CDR1 is SGHDN and CDR2 is FVKESK in the germline V gene. This CDR3 comprises 13 residues. Trimming took off 5 bases at V and 9 bases at J, with 14 bases between the two ends. The DNA for the CDR3 is TGTGCCAGCAGCAGAGCGGAAGGGTCTGAGCAGTTCTTC. It encodes CASSRAEGSEQFF.

The chain has TRBV20-1 and TRBJ2-1, with TRBD1 matching over 8 bases. This CDR3 comprises 16 residues. Germline V gives CDR1 DFQATT, CDR2 SNEGSKA (reference sequence). V lost 3 bases to trimming and J lost 5 bases; unmatched junction nucleotides: 12. CDR3 region: CSASLHRGTSNNEQFF. The CDR3 DNA sequence: TGCAGTGCTAGTCTACACAGGGGGACGAGCAACAATGAGCAGTTCTTC.

V gene TRBV18 combines with J gene TRBJ1-3, with a tentative D call TRBD1 (6 bases). The germline V gene encodes CDR1 KGHSH and CDR2 LQKENI. The length of the CDR3 is 17 residues. V lost 3 bases, J lost 0 bases, and 15 bases lay in between. The CDR3 here is CASSPDRQAYSGNTIYF. The DNA for the CDR3 is TGTGCCAGCTCACCCGATCGACAGGCCTACTCTGGAAACACCATATATTTT.

The J gene is TRBJ2-5, the V gene TRBV5-1; possibly TRBD1 for D (6 bases). Germline CDR1 SGHRS, CDR2 YFSETQ. V lost 3 bases, J lost 5 bases, and 14 bases lay in between. This CDR3 region has 14 residues. Written as DNA, the CDR3 is TGCGCCAGCAGCTACAGGGTATCTAGGGAGACCCAGTACTTC. Translation: CASSYRVSRETQYF.

V gene TRBV7-8 combines with J gene TRBJ1-3; the D gene is possibly TRBD1 (6 bases). The CDR3 is 15 residues long. With 5 bases removed from V and 2 bases from J, the gap between germline ends came to 13 bases. Germline CDR1 is SGHVS and CDR2 is FQNEAQ. This CDR3 is CASSLKGGAGNTIYF. The CDR3 coding sequence is TGTGCCAGCAGCCTAAAAGGGGGAGCTGGAAACACCATATATTTT.

The chain links TRBV2 to TRBJ1-6; D remains unclear. V lost 2 bases, J lost 2 bases, and 7 bases lay in between. CDR1 is SNHLY and CDR2 is FYNNEI in the germline V gene. This CDR3 has 15 amino acids. CDR3 sequence: CASSETVPYNSPLHF. As DNA, the CDR3 is TGTGCCAGCAGTGAAACAGTTCCCTATAATTCACCCCTCCACTTT.

This clone was observed a single time. This chain links TRBV5-4 with TRBJ1-1; D remains ambiguous. This CDR3 contains 14 residues. With 0 bases removed from V and 11 bases from J, the gap between germline ends came to 17 bases. The germline CDR1 and CDR2 sequences are SGHNT and YYREEE (reference sequence). The CDR3 coding sequence is TGTGCCAGCAGCTTGGTTACCGGGCCCCGGGAGGCTTTCTTT. This codes for CASSLVTGPREAFF.

The gene calls are TRBV6-6 and TRBJ2-7; 7 bases match TRBD1. The CDR3 is 15 residues long. CDR1 and CDR2 from the germline V gene are MNHNY and SVGAGI (reference sequence). V shed 5 bases, J shed 3 bases, and the junction held 10 bases outside the gene matches. The CDR3 loop reads CASSEGTVTLYEQYF. CDR3 in DNA: TGTGCCAGCAGTGAGGGGACAGTGACCCTCTACGAGCAGTACTTC.

The chain recombines TRBV15 with TRBJ2-3, with D perhaps TRBD2 (5 bases). The V and J ends lost 5 bases and 3 bases respectively, with 15 bases between them. Germline loops: CDR1 LNHNV, CDR2 YYDKDF (reference sequence). This CDR3 has 15 amino acids. This CDR3 is CATSASVLATDTQYF. As DNA, the CDR3 is TGTGCCACCAGCGCGAGTGTCCTAGCAACAGATACGCAGTATTTT. Combining the CDR3 with reference TRBV15 and TRBJ2-3 gives the whole variable domain DAMVIQNPRYQVTQFGKPVTLSCSQTLNHNVMYWYQQKSSQAPKLLFHYYDKDFNNEADTPDNFQSRRPNTSFCFLDIRSPGLGDTAMYLCATSASVLATDTQYFGPGTRLTVL.

The chain recombines TRBV30 with TRBJ2-3; tentative D call: TRBD2 (5 bases). Germline CDR1 reads GTSNPN; CDR2 reads SVGIG (reference sequence). The V and J ends lost 7 bases and 2 bases respectively, with 10 bases between them. The length of the CDR3 is 12 residues. The CDR3 protein is CASGRDTDTQYF. The CDR3 bases are TGTGCCTCGGGCCGGGACACAGATACGCAGTATTTT.

The chain recombines TRBV18 with TRBJ1-2; 7 bases align to TRBD1. The CDR3 extends over 11 amino acids. CDR1 KGHSH and CDR2 LQKENI come from the germline V gene. This chain's CDR3 is CATIQGDGYTF. The CDR3 DNA reads TGTGCAACGATTCAGGGGGATGGCTACACCTTC.

The chain employs TRBV2 and TRBJ2-5; 7 bases fit TRBD1. Germline lookup yields CDR1 SNHLY and CDR2 FYNNEI. This CDR3 is 15 amino acids long. Trimming removed 6 bases from V and 5 bases from J; junction bases left unmatched: 12. The CDR3 here is CASSLAQTGRETQYF. In DNA, the CDR3 is TGTGCCAGCAGCCTCGCTCAGACAGGGCGGGAGACCCAGTACTTC.

The V and J genes are TRBV7-9 and TRBJ1-2; a weak D match, TRBD1 (6 bases). The V gene lost 1 base and the J gene lost 2 bases, with 17 bases spanning the gap. The length of the CDR3 is 17 residues. The germline gives CDR1 SEHNR, CDR2 FQNEAQ (reference sequence). The CDR3 reads CASSLVRGPMQNYGYTF. The DNA of the CDR3 is TGTGCCAGCAGCTTAGTCAGGGGCCCCATGCAAAACTATGGCTACACCTTC. Variable domain in full (rest from reference TRBV7-9 and TRBJ1-2): DTGVSQNPRHKITKRGQNVTFRCDPISEHNRLYWYRQTLGQGPEFLTYFQNEAQLEKSRLLSDRFSAERPKGSFSTLEIQRTEQGDSAMYLCASSLVRGPMQNYGYTFGSGTRLTVV.